This T cell receptor beta chain was retrieved from a study of shared clonotypes between healthy human individuals. Overall study: Plates per donor: three CD4 naive, three CD4 memory, two CD8 naive, one CD8 memory.

Per the germline V gene, CDR1 is SGHNT and CDR2 is YYREEE (reference sequence). The CDR3 contains 15 residues. With 3 bases clipped from V and 4 bases from J, the junction kept 4 bases outside the gene matches. Several immunoSEQ plates received, in even portions, the genomic DNA of each subset. The table came from immunoSEQ multiplex PCR; TCRdb's copy has only in-frame clones and leaves some out. The top ten clones hold more than 0.35% of a sample with around 2.5 million clones, roughly 93% of them seen once. For this clone: Antigen specificity is unknown.

Study conclusions and caveats: The four-donor shared clonotypes exceeded non-shared clonotypes in generation probability, with non-shared ones scoring lower. Tissue TCR repertoires likely differ from these blood-only repertoires.

The source material was naive CD4+ T cells from PBMCs. The subset: CD45RA+ positively selected. The chain links TRBV5-4 to TRBJ2-5, with 12 bases identical to TRBD2. The clonotype originates from a man younger than 30 in good health. Some clones in this sample may be carry-over from other donors' samples. CDR3 coding DNA: TGTGCCAGCAGCTCGACTAGCGGGGGACGAGAGACCCAGTACTTC. Amino acid sequence: CASSSTSGGRETQYF.